Below, 11 T cell receptor beta chains from the same sample are listed, as sequenced in a study of T cell responses to AZD1222 COVID-19 vaccine (dated by TCRdb to 2020 to 2022). The library was built by means of the immunoSEQ multiplex PCR assay. Imported from immuneACCESS, the table was reduced by TCRdb to in-frame sequences with V and J called. These copies leave out some clones; in studies compared against another copy, an unresolved V gene accounts for under half, and the cause of the remainder is not known. Within this sample are about 15,000 clones, with about 88% of them counted one time only. About 3% of the sample goes to the ten largest clones. The time point label corresponds to: about 28 days (+/-7) after the second vaccine dose. This specimen consisted of peripheral blood, obtained 28 days after the second AZD1222 dose. These receptors all stem from an adult who received the AZD1222 COVID-19 vaccine.

The rearrangement joins TRBV5-4 to TRBJ2-7, with D perhaps matching TRBD2 (6 bases). The CDR3 has 12 amino acids. Germline V gene data show CDR1 as SGHNT and CDR2 as YYREEE (reference sequence). V shed 3 bases and J shed 2 bases, with 6 bases lying between them. CDR3 amino acids: CASSSGAYEQYF. The CDR3 DNA sequence: TGTGCCAGCAGCTCGGGGGCCTACGAGCAGTACTTC.

This clone was seen a few times. This chain links TRBV5-1 with TRBJ2-7; the D gene is possibly TRBD1 (6 bases). CDR3 length: 16 residues. Trimming pared 4 bases from V and 0 bases from J, leaving 17 bases between. Germline V gene sequence: CDR1 SGHRS, CDR2 YFSETQ. CDR3 in DNA: TGCGCCAGCAGCGCACTAACAGGGCGCAGCTCCTACGAGCAGTACTTC. Translating it yields CASSALTGRSSYEQYF. The full variable domain, with the rest looked up from reference TRBV5-1 and TRBJ2-7, is KAGVTQTPRYLIKTRGQQVTLSCSPISGHRSVSWYQQTPGQGLQFLFEYFSETQRNKGNFPGRFSGRQFSNSRSEMNVSTLELGDSALYLCASSALTGRSSYEQYFGPGTRLTVT.

The chain combines TRBV12-1 with TRBJ1-6; the DNA was not used to check the table's D call, TRBD1. TRBV12-1 is flagged as a pseudogene. The CDR3 totals 18 residues. CDR3 amino acids: CASSPWTAPLSYNSPLHF. The CDR3 coding sequence is TGTGCCAGCAGCCCCTGGACAGCCCCACTCTCCTATAATTCACCCCTCCACTTT.

This sequence joins TRBV5-4 and TRBJ1-1; possible D gene TRBD1, 5 bases. Trimming took off 0 bases at V and 3 bases at J, with 12 bases between the two ends. The CDR3 covers 15 residues. Germline V gene sequence: CDR1 SGHNT, CDR2 YYREEE (reference sequence). CDR3 coding DNA: TGTGCCAGCAGCTTGGACAGGTCCTCGGACACTGAAGCTTTCTTT. The encoded protein is CASSLDRSSDTEAFF. Supplemented by reference TRBV5-4 and TRBJ1-1, the full variable domain reads ETGVTQSPTHLIKTRGQQVTLRCSSQSGHNTVSWYQQALGQGPQFIFQYYREEENGRGNFPPRFSGLQFPNYSSELNVNALELDDSALYLCASSLDRSSDTEAFFGQGTRLTVV.

The chain uses TRBV28 and TRBJ1-1, with 8 bases matching TRBD1. With 6 bases clipped from V and 7 bases from J, the junction kept 7 bases outside the gene matches. The CDR3 totals 13 residues. Germline V gene data show CDR1 as MDHEN and CDR2 as SYDVKM. CDR3 region: CASRGTGGFEAFF. The CDR3 DNA reads TGTGCCAGCAGGGGAACAGGGGGTTTTGAAGCTTTCTTT.

This chain connects TRBV5-4 to TRBJ2-3, with 10 bases aligning to TRBD2. Germline CDR1 and CDR2: SGHNT and YYREEE (reference sequence). V lost 7 bases and J lost 0; bases outside the gene matches: 8. This CDR3 is built from 16 residues. The CDR3 region has the DNA TGTGCCAGCCGCAGCGGGAGGGTATCTAGCACAGATACGCAGTATTTT. Its protein product is CASRSGRVSSTDTQYF.

This rearrangement joins TRBV2 to TRBJ2-1, with D tentatively TRBD1 (6 bases). This CDR3 comprises 12 residues. V lost 7 bases, J lost 7 bases, and 11 bases lay in between. Germline V CDR1 and CDR2: SNHLY, FYNNEI. CDR3 DNA: TGTGCCAGCATGGGGGCTTGGAATGAGCAGTTCTTC. It yields the protein CASMGAWNEQFF.

This clone showed up just a few times. The chain carries TRBV4-3 and TRBJ1-3, with D possibly being TRBD1 (5 bases). Germline V gene sequence: CDR1 LGHNA, CDR2 YSLEER. V was shortened by 4 bases and J by 2 bases, with 12 bases between the two germline ends. The CDR3 is made up of 15 amino acids. The chain's CDR3 is CASSLRRDPGNTIYF. CDR3 nucleotides: TGCGCCAGCAGCCTACGACGGGACCCTGGAAACACCATATATTTT.

This chain connects TRBV5-6 to TRBJ1-6, with 9 bases fitting TRBD1. Germline V gene sequence: CDR1 SGHDT, CDR2 YYEEEE. The CDR3 has 15 amino acids. Trimming removed 4 bases from V and 8 bases from J; junction bases left unmatched: 7. The CDR3 loop is CASSGPDRGHSPLHF. The CDR3 DNA follows: TGTGCCAGCAGCGGGCCGGACAGGGGACATTCACCCCTCCACTTT.

The chain employs TRBV28 and TRBJ2-6; D gene ambiguous. CDR3 length equals 13 residues. Germline V gene lookup returns CDR1 MDHEN and CDR2 SYDVKM. Trimming shortened V by 6 bases and J by 1 base, and 4 bases separated the two germline ends. This CDR3 reads CASSFSGANVLTF. CDR3 bases: TGTGCCAGCAGCTTTTCTGGGGCCAACGTCCTGACTTTC.

V is TRBV5-1 and J is TRBJ2-5, with 10 bases aligning to TRBD2. V was pared by 0 bases and J by 1 base, with 12 bases of the junction left unmatched. The germline gives CDR1 SGHRS, CDR2 YFSETQ. This CDR3 is built from 19 residues. The CDR3 nucleotides are TGCGCCAGCAGCTTGGCCCCTAGCGGGAGAGGGGGGGGCCAAGAGACCCAGTACTTC. Translation: CASSLAPSGRGGGQETQYF.